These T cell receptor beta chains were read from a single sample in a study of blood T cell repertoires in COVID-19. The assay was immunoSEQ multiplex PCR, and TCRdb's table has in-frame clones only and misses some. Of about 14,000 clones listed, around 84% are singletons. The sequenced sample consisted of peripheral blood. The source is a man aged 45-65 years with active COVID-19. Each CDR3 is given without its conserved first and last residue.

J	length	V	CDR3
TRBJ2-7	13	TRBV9	ASSVVASGPYEQY
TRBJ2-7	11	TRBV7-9	ASSPGGGYEQY
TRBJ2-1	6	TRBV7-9	ASSPQF
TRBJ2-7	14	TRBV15	ATSRAGTRASYEQY
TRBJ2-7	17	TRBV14	ASSQEYLRGSGLTYEQY
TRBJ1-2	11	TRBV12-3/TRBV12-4	ASSLRAGDGYT
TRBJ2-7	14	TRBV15	ATSRTAGTGSYEQY
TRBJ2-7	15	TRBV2	ASSESEVVGGLGEQY
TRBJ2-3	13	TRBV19	ASSMRGSETDTQY
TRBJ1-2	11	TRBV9	ASSVATGRGYT
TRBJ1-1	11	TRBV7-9	ASSSTLNTEAF